A single sample gave rise to the 18 T cell receptor beta chains below, sequenced in a study of T cells in Graves' hyperthyroidism and ophthalmopathy (dated by TCRdb to the late 2010s). Library construction relied on multiplex PCR. For sequencing, an Illumina HiSeq 2000 was employed. The TCR beta CDR3 regions were amplified from RNA transcripts. The first round of RT-PCR for the TCR CDR3 was performed with the HTBI primer set and the Qiagen OneStep RT-PCR kit. TCRdb reprocessing: public reads trimmed at Q25 with fastp, clones called with MiXCR, in-frame beta chains kept. Rows merge per CDR3 protein into single entries with the most common DNA and genes. A total of a few hundred thousand distinct CDR3 sequences appear in this sample, about 15% of them only once. The ten largest clones take up approximately 29% of the sample. The sequencing input was blood. The receptors shown here come from a woman aged 25 to 39 with Graves' hyperthyroidism.

The V gene is TRBV6-2 or TRBV6-3, the J gene TRBJ1-2, with TRBD1 matching 8 bases. CDR3 length: 14 amino acids. Per germline, CDR1 MNHEY and CDR2 SVGEGT. Trimming at V came to 4 bases and at J to 3 bases, leaving 4 bases not matched to a gene. The CDR3 bases are TGTGCCAGCAGTTCGGCAGGGGGCGACTATGGCTACACCTTC. It translates to CASSSAGGDYGYTF.

This clonotype was detected only a few times. The rearrangement joins TRBV7-9 to TRBJ2-1; weak D call: TRBD1 (6 bases). Germline CDR1 and CDR2: SEHNR and FQNEAQ (reference sequence). V was cut by 5 bases and J by 4 bases, with 12 bases left in between. This CDR3 comprises 14 residues. The CDR3 nucleotides are TGTGCCAGCAGCCACGAGGACAGTTACAATGAGCAGTTCTTC. Translated, it gives CASSHEDSYNEQFF. Combining the CDR3 with reference TRBV7-9 and TRBJ2-1 gives the whole variable domain DTGVSQNPRHKITKRGQNVTFRCDPISEHNRLYWYRQTLGQGPEFLTYFQNEAQLEKSRLLSDRFSAERPKGSFSTLEIQRTEQGDSAMYLCASSHEDSYNEQFFGPGTRLTVL.

This clonotype showed up just a few times. This chain links TRBV6-6 with TRBJ2-1, with 12 bases fitting TRBD2. The CDR3 extends over 16 amino acids. Germline trimming cut 2 bases from V and 6 bases from J; bases unmatched to any gene: 5. Germline values: CDR1 MNHNY, CDR2 SVGAGI (reference sequence). The CDR3 DNA sequence: TGTGCCAGCAGTTACCCTCGACTAGCGGGGGTCAATGAGCAGTTCTTC. This encodes CASSYPRLAGVNEQFF.

This clonotype was seen repeatedly, ten times or more. V and J are TRBV20-1 and TRBJ2-4, with D perhaps matching TRBD1 (5 bases). Germline-derived CDR1 and CDR2 are DFQATT and SNEGSKA (reference sequence). V lost 6 bases, J lost 5 bases, and 20 bases lay in between. The CDR3 consists of 15 residues. The CDR3 sequence: CSARPFRKGENIQYF. CDR3 nucleotides: TGCAGTGCCCGACCCTTCCGCAAAGGGGAAAACATTCAGTACTTC.

In this sample, this clonotype turned up many times. V and J are TRBV27 and TRBJ1-1; D is perhaps TRBD1 (5 bases). The V gene lost 2 bases and the J gene lost 3 bases, with 10 bases spanning the gap. The germline gives CDR1 MNHEY, CDR2 SMNVEV (reference sequence). This CDR3 is 14 amino acids long. CDR3 nucleotides: TGTGCCAGCAGTTTAAGGAAGGGGTACACTGAAGCTTTCTTT. Translated: CASSLRKGYTEAFF.

The sample holds a few counts of this clonotype. This chain connects TRBV11-2 to TRBJ2-3, with D tentatively TRBD2 (6 bases). The germline CDR1 and CDR2 sequences are SGHAT and FQNNGV. The CDR3 is made up of 19 amino acids. With 5 bases removed from V and 6 bases from J, the gap between germline ends came to 30 bases. Here the CDR3 DNA reads TGTGCCAGCAGCCATCGGAGAGGCCCCACTAGCCCACGCGGGGATACGCAGTATTTT. Translated, it gives CASSHRRGPTSPRGDTQYF.

The gene calls are TRBV3-1 and TRBJ2-1; 13 bases agree with TRBD2. CDR3 length equals 15 residues. Trimming removed 1 base from V and 15 bases from J; junction bases left unmatched: 9. From germline, CDR1 is LGHDT and CDR2 YNNKEL (reference sequence). CDR3 sequence: CASSQVEGTSGIRFF. In DNA form, the CDR3 reads TGTGCCAGCAGCCAAGTAGAGGGGACTAGCGGGATTCGGTTCTTC.

The chain joins TRBV9 to TRBJ2-1, with D perhaps TRBD2 (5 bases). CDR1 SGDLS and CDR2 YYNGEE come from the germline V gene. The CDR3 totals 14 residues. Trimming pared 3 bases from V and 2 bases from J, leaving 9 bases between. The CDR3 nucleotides are TGTGCCAGCAGCGGGACTTCCCCCTACAATGAGCAGTTCTTC. Translating it yields CASSGTSPYNEQFF.

This clonotype was recorded a few times. The gene calls are TRBV5-1 and TRBJ2-3, with 14 bases that match TRBD2. CDR3 length equals 16 residues. In germline, CDR1 is SGHRS, CDR2 YFSETQ. J gave up 4 bases and V 4 bases, and 5 bases lay outside the gene matches. The CDR3 nucleotides are TGCGCCAGCAGCCTCGGGACTAGCGGGAGATCAGATACGCAGTATTTT. The encoded protein is CASSLGTSGRSDTQYF.

Many counts were recorded for this clonotype. CDR3 region: CASSLETGEETQYF. The CDR3 DNA reads TGTGCCAGCAGCTTAGAGACGGGAGAAGAGACCCAGTACTTC. The chain couples TRBV7-8 to TRBJ2-5, with D maybe TRBD2 (6 bases). V was shortened by 1 base and J by 3 bases, with 9 bases between the two germline ends. The germline V gene has CDR1 SGHVS and CDR2 FQNEAQ. The CDR3 has 14 residues.

This clonotype was seen only a few times. This CDR3 is CSIRDTTNYGYTF. The CDR3 DNA reads as TGCAGCATCCGGGACACGACTAACTATGGCTACACCTTC. The chain employs TRBV29-1 and TRBJ1-2; possibly TRBD1 for D (6 bases). The CDR3 covers 13 residues. Germline CDR1 is SQVTM and CDR2 is ANQGSEA. V shed 8 bases and J shed 0 bases, with 13 bases lying between them. Using reference TRBV29-1 and TRBJ1-2 for the parts outside the CDR3, the full variable domain is SAVISQKPSRDICQRGTSLTIQCQVDSQVTMMFWYRQQPGQSLTLIATANQGSEATYESGFVIDKFPISRPNLTFSTLTVSNMSPEDSSIYLCSIRDTTNYGYTFGSGTRLTVV.

CDR3 nucleotides: TGTGCCAGCAGAAATTACGGGGCTTATGGCTACACCTTC. Translating gives CASRNYGAYGYTF. The chain employs TRBV7-9 and TRBJ1-2, with D possibly being TRBD1 (5 bases). The V and J ends lost 6 bases and 5 bases respectively, with 13 bases between them. Germline V gene lookup returns CDR1 SEHNR and CDR2 FQNEAQ (reference sequence). The CDR3 is 13 residues long.

Many counts were recorded for this clonotype. The rearrangement links TRBV7-2 to TRBJ2-5; no firm D call. V was shortened by 8 bases and J by 5 bases, with 6 bases between the two germline ends. CDR1 and CDR2 from the germline V gene are SGHTA and FQGNSA. CDR3 length: 10 amino acids. Here the CDR3 DNA reads TGTGCCAGCGGCCGGGAGACCCAGTACTTC. It is translated as CASGRETQYF.

Here the CDR3 reads CASSRPAGFQYF. CDR3 coding DNA: TGTGCCAGCAGTCGGCCGGCAGGTTTTCAGTACTTC. The V gene is TRBV6-1, the J gene TRBJ2-4, with D hard to call. Germline CDR1 MNHNS, CDR2 SASEGT. The CDR3 has 12 amino acids. Deletions cut 5 bases from V and 11 bases from J, with 13 bases between.

The chain is built from TRBV13 and TRBJ1-3; D uncertain. The CDR3 extends over 16 amino acids. Germline CDR1 PRHDT, CDR2 FYEKMQ (reference sequence). Trimming cost V 5 bases and J 4 bases, with 18 bases left between them. CDR3 nucleotide sequence: TGTGCCAGCAGCGCCCTCGGAGGGATGGGAGGAAACACCATATATTTT. Its translation: CASSALGGMGGNTIYF.

The genes are TRBV9 and TRBJ2-1; 11 bases align to TRBD2. This CDR3 region has 17 residues. CDR1 SGDLS and CDR2 YYNGEE come from the germline V gene. With V trimmed by 3 bases and J by 1 base, 6 bases remained unmatched. In nucleotides, the CDR3 is TGTGCCAGCAGCGCCGGACTAGCGGGTCTATCCTACAATGAGCAGTTCTTC. Its protein product is CASSAGLAGLSYNEQFF.

This clonotype came up many times. The genes are TRBV3-1 and TRBJ2-7; D not resolved. The CDR3 is made up of 13 amino acids. V lost 0 bases to trimming and J lost 9 bases, with 12 bases between them. Germline V gene data show CDR1 as LGHDT and CDR2 as YNNKEL (reference sequence). For the CDR3, the DNA is TGTGCCAGCAGCCAAGATGTAATAGGACGGCAGTACTTC. This sequence encodes CASSQDVIGRQYF.

There are a few counts of this clonotype. This chain's CDR3 is CASSLSVRREYEQYF. CDR3 DNA: TGTGCCAGCAGCTTATCGGTTCGGCGGGAATACGAGCAGTACTTC. The chain employs TRBV7-2 and TRBJ2-7; D is perhaps TRBD2 (6 bases). The CDR3 is 15 amino acids. The V gene lost 2 bases and the J gene lost 4 bases, with 15 bases spanning the gap. The V gene's germline CDR1 is SGHTA and CDR2 FQGNSA.